Following are 20 T cell receptor beta chains from one sample sequenced in a study of cytomegalovirus exposure and HLA in healthy donors. Researchers ran the PCR with 60 Vbeta and 13 Jbeta primers. Repertoires were generated with immunoSEQ multiplex PCR, while TCRdb's copy carries only in-frame clones and drops some. The sample has about 95,000 clones, more than 65% seen once; the top ten hold approximately 9%. Input material: PBMCs. These receptors all stem from a man between 60 and 70 years old in good health and CMV-seronegative.

This chain connects TRBV27 to TRBJ1-1; possibly TRBD1 for D (5 bases). The CDR3 covers 15 residues. Germline CDR1 MNHEY, CDR2 SMNVEV (reference sequence). Trimming shortened V by 5 bases and J by 1 base, and 14 bases separated the two germline ends. The CDR3 region has the DNA TGTGCCAGCAGTCCTCTCCAGGGAGGGAACACTGAAGCTTTCTTT. This codes for CASSPLQGGNTEAFF.

The chain joins TRBV19 to TRBJ1-2; tentative D call: TRBD1 (5 bases). Germline V lookup: CDR1 LNHDA, CDR2 SQIVND (reference sequence). V lost 9 bases and J lost 3, with 20 bases in between. The CDR3 is 15 residues long. CDR3 in DNA: TGTGCCAGCGAAAACAGCAGGGAAAGTCACTATGGCTACACCTTC. Encoded protein: CASENSRESHYGYTF.

This clone was detected a few times. The V call is TRBV5-6, the J call TRBJ1-4, with 8 bases matching TRBD1. J lost 6 bases, V lost 1 base, and 5 bases had no gene match. The V gene's germline CDR1 is SGHDT and CDR2 YYEEEE. The CDR3 has 15 residues. The CDR3 nucleotides read TGTGCCAGCAGCTTGTTTCAGACAGGGGATGAAAAACTGTTTTTT. Protein sequence: CASSLFQTGDEKLFF.

This chain connects TRBV19 to TRBJ2-1, with TRBD2 matching over 8 bases. CDR1 is LNHDA, CDR2 SQIVND, per germline (reference sequence). CDR3 length: 16 residues. After removal of 5 bases from V and 7 bases from J, the junction contained 13 bases not matched to a gene. CDR3 DNA sequence: TGTGCCAGTAGTCTCAGGGGAGCGGGGGTGAGTAATGAGCAGTTCTTC. Its protein product is CASSLRGAGVSNEQFF.

This sequence joins TRBV4-3 and TRBJ2-4; 7 positions agree with TRBD1. V lost 4 bases and J lost 5; bases outside the gene matches: 11. Germline CDR1 is LGHNA and CDR2 is YSLEER. This CDR3 is built from 16 residues. The CDR3: CASSPNPTGFENIQYF. The DNA of the CDR3 is TGCGCCAGCAGCCCCAACCCGACAGGGTTCGAAAACATTCAGTACTTC.

The CDR3 bases are TGTGCCAGCAGCCCCCGGGAGGGGACCTACAATGAGCAGTTCTTC. Protein product: CASSPREGTYNEQFF. The chain is built from TRBV7-2 and TRBJ2-1; 8 positions match TRBD2. CDR3 size: 15 residues. Germline CDR1 is SGHTA and CDR2 is FQGNSA. With 5 bases clipped from V and 2 bases from J, the junction kept 5 bases outside the gene matches.

The chain recombines TRBV30 with TRBJ1-2; the match to TRBD1 covers 8 bases. Germline CDR1 reads GTSNPN; CDR2 reads SVGIG (reference sequence). V dropped 2 bases and J dropped 8; count of bases not matched to a gene: 7. The CDR3 covers 13 residues. CDR3 DNA sequence: TGTGCCTGGAGTAGACAGGGGCAGGGGGGCTACACCTTC. It encodes CAWSRQGQGGYTF. The full variable domain, completed using reference TRBV30 and TRBJ1-2, is SQTIHQWPATLVQPVGSPLSLECTVEGTSNPNLYWYRQAAGRGLQLLFYSVGIGQISSEVPQNLSASRPQDRQFILSSKKLLLSDSGFYLCAWSRQGQGGYTFGSGTRLTVV.

V and J are TRBV29-1 and TRBJ2-2, with TRBD1 as a possible D gene (6 bases). Per germline, CDR1 SQVTM and CDR2 ANQGSEA. V shed 6 bases and J shed 12 bases, with 11 bases lying between them. The CDR3 sequence is 10 residues long. The CDR3, as DNA: TGCAGCGTGGGGACAACCCAGCTGTTTTTT. This sequence encodes CSVGTTQLFF.

In its sample, this clone was seen a few times. This chain joins TRBV25-1 and TRBJ1-1; 7 nucleotides agree with TRBD1. In germline, CDR1 is MGHDK, CDR2 SYGVNS. Unmatched junction bases numbered 5, after V lost 5 bases and J lost 5 bases. The CDR3 runs 13 residues. CDR3 amino acids: CASSRGQMTEAFF. The CDR3 coding sequence is TGTGCCAGCAGTAGGGGACAGATGACTGAAGCTTTCTTT.

The V gene is TRBV19, the J gene TRBJ2-7; 8 bases are shared with TRBD2. Germline-derived CDR1 and CDR2 are LNHDA and SQIVND (reference sequence). The CDR3 covers 11 residues. J lost 6 bases, V lost 7 bases, and 2 bases had no gene match. The CDR3 protein is CASTGGSEQYF. DNA for the CDR3: TGTGCCAGTACGGGGGGGTCCGAGCAGTACTTC.

The rearrangement links TRBV19 to TRBJ2-1; 9 bases agree with TRBD2. Per germline, CDR1 LNHDA and CDR2 SQIVND (reference sequence). The ends lost 1 base at V and 3 bases at J; junction bases unmatched: 16. The CDR3 totals 20 residues. CDR3 nucleotide sequence: TGTGCCAGTAGTATAGGTCTCATTAGCGGGGGTCCTCAGAACTACAATGAGCAGTTCTTC. It codes for CASSIGLISGGPQNYNEQFF.

The rearrangement uses TRBV5-6 and TRBJ2-3, with 11 bases fitting TRBD2. The trim removed 4 bases at V and 3 bases at J, leaving 7 bases unmatched. The germline V gene has CDR1 SGHDT and CDR2 YYEEEE. There are 16 residues in the CDR3. CDR3 sequence (DNA): TGTGCCAGCAGCCCCCCCACTAGCGGGAGAACAGATACGCAGTATTTT. The encoded protein is CASSPPTSGRTDTQYF.

The rearrangement joins TRBV28 to TRBJ1-5, with TRBD1 matching over 11 bases. The CDR3 consists of 15 residues. The V gene's germline CDR1 is MDHEN and CDR2 SYDVKM. The junction had 6 bases not matched to a gene; V was cut back by 4 bases and J by 7 bases. CDR3 sequence reads: CASSWGTGGEQPQHF. The CDR3, as DNA: TGTGCCAGCAGTTGGGGGACAGGGGGGGAGCAGCCCCAGCATTTT.

This chain uses TRBV21-1 with TRBJ2-3; the table assigns TRBD2, which was not confirmed against the DNA. TRBV21-1 represents a pseudogene. The CDR3 has 10 residues. The CDR3 region is CASRGDTQYF. The CDR3, as DNA: TGTGCCAGCCGCGGCGATACGCAGTATTTT.

This chain uses TRBV4-1 with TRBJ1-5; TRBD1 matches at 7 bases. V was clipped by 3 bases and J by 4 bases; unmatched bases: 6. The CDR3 is made up of 15 amino acids. From germline, CDR1 is MGHRA and CDR2 YSYEKL. In nucleotides, the CDR3 is TGCGCCAGCAGCCAGACGGAACAGGGGAATCAGCCCCAGCATTTT. This codes for CASSQTEQGNQPQHF.

V usage is TRBV9 and J usage is TRBJ2-1; no definite D call. Germline CDR1 reads SGDLS; CDR2 reads YYNGEE. This CDR3 is 12 amino acids long. Trimming shortened V by 4 bases and J by 10 bases, and 12 bases separated the two germline ends. The CDR3 here is CASSLTYAEQFF. CDR3 DNA: TGTGCCAGCAGCCTAACTTACGCGGAGCAGTTCTTC.

This clone was observed a single time. This chain joins TRBV29-1 and TRBJ2-2; TRBD1 matches 9 bases. This CDR3 comprises 14 residues. Germline CDR1 reads SQVTM; CDR2 reads ANQGSEA. The J segment lost 2 bases and the V segment lost 7 bases, leaving 5 bases of the junction unmatched. CDR3 DNA: TGCAGCGCCCGGGACAGGGAAAACACCGGGGAGCTGTTTTTT. Its protein is CSARDRENTGELFF.

The chain links TRBV11-2 to TRBJ1-1; no reliable D call. The CDR3 has 13 residues. Trimming shortened V by 1 base and J by 0 bases, and 3 bases separated the two germline ends. The germline gives CDR1 SGHAT, CDR2 FQNNGV. CDR3 nucleotide sequence: TGTGCCAGCAGCTTAGTCTTGAACACTGAAGCTTTCTTT. Residues: CASSLVLNTEAFF.

V and J are TRBV7-2 and TRBJ1-5; TRBD1 is a possible D gene (6 bases). The CDR3 is made up of 15 amino acids. Germline-derived CDR1 and CDR2 are SGHTA and FQGNSA. The V end was cut by 1 base, the J end by 3 bases, with 10 bases between. For the CDR3, the DNA is TGTGCCAGCAGCTTAGGAGGACAGCCCAATCAGCCCCAGCATTTT. The encoded protein is CASSLGGQPNQPQHF.

This clone was detected a few times. The chain employs TRBV5-1 and TRBJ2-5, with 10 bases aligning to TRBD1. CDR3 length equals 14 residues. Per the germline V gene, CDR1 is SGHRS and CDR2 is YFSETQ. The ends lost 5 bases at V and 4 bases at J; junction bases unmatched: 5. CDR3 nucleotides: TGCGCCAGCAGGACAGGGGGCTCTGGAGAGACCCAGTACTTC. This encodes CASRTGGSGETQYF.